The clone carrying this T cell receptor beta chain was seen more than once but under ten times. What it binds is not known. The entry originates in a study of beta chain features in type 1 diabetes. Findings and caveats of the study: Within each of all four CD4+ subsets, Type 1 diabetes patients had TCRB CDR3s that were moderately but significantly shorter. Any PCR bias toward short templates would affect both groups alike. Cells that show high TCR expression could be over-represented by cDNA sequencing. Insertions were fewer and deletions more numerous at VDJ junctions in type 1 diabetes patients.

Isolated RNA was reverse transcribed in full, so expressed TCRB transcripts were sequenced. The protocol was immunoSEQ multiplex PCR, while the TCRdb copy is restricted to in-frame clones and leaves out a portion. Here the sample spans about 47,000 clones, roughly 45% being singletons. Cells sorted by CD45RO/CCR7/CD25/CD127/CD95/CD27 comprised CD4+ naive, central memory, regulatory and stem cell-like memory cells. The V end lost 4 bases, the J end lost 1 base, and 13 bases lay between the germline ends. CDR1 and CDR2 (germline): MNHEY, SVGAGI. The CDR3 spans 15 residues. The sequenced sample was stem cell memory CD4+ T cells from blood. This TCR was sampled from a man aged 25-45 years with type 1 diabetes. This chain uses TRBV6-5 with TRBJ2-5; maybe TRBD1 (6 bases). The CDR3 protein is CASSFQQGAQETQYF. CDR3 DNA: TGTGCCAGCAGTTTCCAACAGGGCGCCCAAGAGACCCAGTACTTC.